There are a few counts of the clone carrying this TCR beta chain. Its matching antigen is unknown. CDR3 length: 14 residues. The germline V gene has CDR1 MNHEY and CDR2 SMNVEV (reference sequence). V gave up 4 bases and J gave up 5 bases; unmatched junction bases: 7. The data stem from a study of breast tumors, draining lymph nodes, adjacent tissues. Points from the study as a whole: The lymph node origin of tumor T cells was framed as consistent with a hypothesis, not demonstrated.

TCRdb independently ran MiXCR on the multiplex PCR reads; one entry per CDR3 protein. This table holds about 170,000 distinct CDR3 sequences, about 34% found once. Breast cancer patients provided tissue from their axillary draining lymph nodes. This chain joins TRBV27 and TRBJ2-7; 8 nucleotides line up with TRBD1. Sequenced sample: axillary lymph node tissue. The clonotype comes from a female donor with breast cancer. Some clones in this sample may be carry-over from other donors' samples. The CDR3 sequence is CASSSDRETDEQYF. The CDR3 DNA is TGTGCCAGCAGTTCGGACAGGGAAACCGACGAGCAGTACTTC.